These 26 T cell receptor beta chains were all obtained from the same sample, sequenced in a study of memory B cells and T cells in multiple sclerosis. Their antigens are not known. Only in-frame clones appear in the TCRdb table, and some are missing; sequencing was by immunoSEQ multiplex PCR. The table shows some 49,000 clones, with 82% occurring only once. Stimulus-free culture yielded autoproliferating CFSE-dim and non-proliferating CFSE-high T cells, each sequenced separately. Replicate wells were pooled after around seven days of stimulus-free culture of about 47 million CFSE-labeled PBMCs. The sample was PBMCs from blood kept in culture. All receptors come from a human donor with multiple sclerosis.

The chain carries TRBV29-1 and TRBJ2-5, with D possibly being TRBD1 (5 bases). Trimming stripped 4 bases from V and 4 bases from J, with 13 bases between. Germline V lookup: CDR1 SQVTM, CDR2 ANQGSEA. The CDR3 has 13 residues. CDR3 sequence reads: CSVVRQGGETQYF. The DNA of the CDR3 is TGCAGCGTTGTTAGGCAGGGTGGAGAGACCCAGTACTTC.

This chain links TRBV29-1 with TRBJ2-7; D is ambiguous. The CDR3 covers 12 residues. Germline CDR1 SQVTM, CDR2 ANQGSEA. V lost 6 bases, J lost 2 bases, and 11 bases lay in between. The CDR3 region has the DNA TGCAGCGTATATACTGAGCCCTACGAGCAGTACTTC. Its translation: CSVYTEPYEQYF.

The table lists this clone with a count of one. The rearrangement joins TRBV7-2 to TRBJ2-3, with D perhaps matching TRBD2 (5 bases). Germline V gene sequence: CDR1 SGHTA, CDR2 FQGNSA. The V gene lost 2 bases and the J gene lost 7 bases, with 10 bases spanning the gap. The CDR3 has 13 residues. CDR3 sequence: CASSLLLVNTQYF. CDR3 bases: TGTGCCAGCAGCTTACTACTAGTAAATACGCAGTATTTT.

The sample holds one count of this clone. The CDR3 DNA follows: TGTGCCAGCAAAGAGGACGGATTTATCAATGAGCAGTTCTTC. Translating it yields CASKEDGFINEQFF. This sequence joins TRBV6-6 and TRBJ2-1; no reliable D call. The CDR3 length is 14 residues. V was pared by 7 bases and J by 6 bases, with 16 bases between. Germline assignment: CDR1 MNHNY and CDR2 SVGAGI (reference sequence).

The V gene is TRBV5-1, the J gene TRBJ2-5, with D possibly matching TRBD1 (6 bases). CDR3 size: 15 residues. Trimming pared 1 base from V and 5 bases from J, leaving 15 bases between. Germline loops: CDR1 SGHRS, CDR2 YFSETQ. Written as DNA, the CDR3 is TGCGCCAGCAGCTTGTCCTGGGGCCAGGGGGAGACCCAGTACTTC. This codes for CASSLSWGQGETQYF.

About this clone itself: The junction departs from the called germline gene at one end, perhaps through a read error. The CDR3 here is CASSLARDRGGYTF. In DNA, the CDR3 is TGTGCTAGCAGCTTAGCCCGGGACAGGGGCGGCTACACCTTC. This chain links TRBV7-7 with TRBJ1-2, with 10 bases fitting TRBD1. This CDR3 comprises 14 residues. Germline assignment: CDR1 SSHAT and CDR2 FNYEAQ (reference sequence).

This sequence joins TRBV7-2 and TRBJ1-6, with D possibly matching TRBD1 (5 bases). CDR3 length equals 15 residues. In germline, CDR1 is SGHTA, CDR2 FQGNSA. V shed 1 base and J shed 6 bases, with 10 bases lying between them. CDR3 DNA sequence: TGTGCCAGCAGCTTAGTGGGCGGGGCTAATTCACCCCTCCACTTT. Translated, it gives CASSLVGGANSPLHF.

This chain links TRBV19 with TRBJ2-2; no clear D gene. This CDR3 is built from 15 residues. Deletions cut 10 bases from V and 0 bases from J, with 15 bases between. Germline CDR1 is LNHDA and CDR2 is SQIVND (reference sequence). The CDR3 spells CAIRKDGSNTGELFF. Written as DNA, the CDR3 is TGTGCCATCCGCAAAGACGGATCGAACACCGGGGAGCTGTTTTTT.

This clone was counted between two and nine times. The chain carries TRBV2 and TRBJ2-4; 12 bases match TRBD2. After removal of 6 bases from V and 6 bases from J, the junction contained 3 bases not matched to a gene. This CDR3 is built from 14 residues. The germline CDR1 and CDR2 sequences are SNHLY and FYNNEI. This chain's CDR3 is CASRSTSGGNIQYF. CDR3 DNA sequence: TGTGCCAGCAGATCGACTAGCGGGGGAAACATTCAGTACTTC.

The gene calls are TRBV6-1 and TRBJ1-5; unclear D gene. V was pared by 6 bases and J by 0 bases, with 18 bases between. CDR3 size: 17 residues. Germline V gene data show CDR1 as MNHNS and CDR2 as SASEGT. The CDR3 nucleotides read TGTGCCAGCAGAGAATGGGCGAAATGGGATAGCAATCAGCCCCAGCATTTT. Translated, it gives CASREWAKWDSNQPQHF.

The V gene is TRBV7-2, the J gene TRBJ1-1; D is possibly TRBD1 (5 bases). CDR3 length equals 16 residues. Germline loops: CDR1 SGHTA, CDR2 FQGNSA. The ends were cut back, 5 bases at V and 1 base at J, with 17 bases in the middle. The CDR3 DNA is TGTGCCAGCAGCCCGAGCAGGGCAGGTGAGAACACTGAAGCTTTCTTT. Its protein product is CASSPSRAGENTEAFF.

This chain links TRBV11-2 with TRBJ1-1, with no clear D. Germline loops: CDR1 SGHAT, CDR2 FQNNGV. V lost 5 bases and J lost 5, with 9 bases in between. This CDR3 contains 12 residues. The CDR3 sequence: CASSAGKTEAFF. DNA for the CDR3: TGTGCCAGCAGCGCTGGTAAGACTGAAGCTTTCTTT.

The chain employs TRBV6-9 and TRBJ2-7; no firm D call. The V and J ends lost 6 bases and 6 bases respectively, with 9 bases between them. This CDR3 region has 11 residues. Germline V CDR1 and CDR2: MNHGY, SVAAGI. This chain's CDR3 is CASSIGREQYF. CDR3 coding DNA: TGTGCCAGCAGCATAGGTCGCGAGCAGTACTTC.

This sequence joins TRBV30 and TRBJ1-4; 8 nucleotides match TRBD1. Germline-derived CDR1 and CDR2 are GTSNPN and SVGIG (reference sequence). The CDR3 totals 12 residues. After removal of 7 bases from V and 7 bases from J, the junction contained 5 bases not matched to a gene. The CDR3 DNA sequence: TGTGCCTCTTCCGGACAGGGTGAAAAACTGTTTTTT. It translates to CASSGQGEKLFF.

The V and J genes are TRBV10-1 and TRBJ2-3; 9 bases map to TRBD2. The CDR3 extends over 16 amino acids. The ends lost 3 bases at V and 4 bases at J; junction bases unmatched: 8. CDR1 and CDR2 from the germline V gene are WNHNN and SYGVQD (reference sequence). DNA of the CDR3: TGCGCCAGCAGTGATCAAAAGCGGGGGGCGGCAGATACGCAGTATTTT. Its protein is CASSDQKRGAADTQYF.

The chain combines TRBV28 with TRBJ2-7, with D maybe TRBD1 (6 bases). From germline, CDR1 is MDHEN and CDR2 SYDVKM. This CDR3 region has 16 residues. V dropped 5 bases and J dropped 1 base, with 18 bases sitting between them. This CDR3 is CASSQAGQTFSYEQYF. CDR3 nucleotide sequence: TGTGCCAGCAGTCAGGCAGGACAGACATTTTCCTACGAGCAGTACTTC.

The V gene is TRBV4-1, the J gene TRBJ1-4; 7 bases fit TRBD1. The CDR3 is 15 amino acids. Unmatched junction bases numbered 5, after V lost 0 bases and J lost 7 bases. In germline, CDR1 is MGHRA, CDR2 YSYEKL. Written as DNA, the CDR3 is TGCGCCAGCAGCCAAGAGAGGGGGCTAGGTGAAAAACTGTTTTTT. Amino acid sequence: CASSQERGLGEKLFF.

The genes are TRBV15 and TRBJ1-2; D not resolved. Per the germline V gene, CDR1 is LNHNV and CDR2 is YYDKDF (reference sequence). CDR3 length: 15 amino acids. Trimming removed 0 bases at V and 7 bases at J, with 15 bases between. The CDR3 protein is CATSRETEARSGYTF. The CDR3 DNA follows: TGTGCCACCAGCAGAGAGACTGAAGCTAGGAGTGGCTACACCTTC.

The chain carries TRBV4-3 and TRBJ1-1; D is possibly TRBD1 (5 bases). V gave up 6 bases and J gave up 4 bases, with 18 bases separating them. This CDR3 is 15 amino acids long. Germline V gene data show CDR1 as LGHNA and CDR2 as YSLEER. CDR3 in DNA: TGCGCCAGCAGAGCTGCCCCGGGGGATGGCACTGAAGCTTTCTTT. Protein sequence: CASRAAPGDGTEAFF.

This clone turned up a few times. The chain joins TRBV14 to TRBJ1-6, with a possible D match to TRBD1 (6 bases). Germline V gene sequence: CDR1 SGHDN, CDR2 FVKESK. V was cut by 1 base and J by 7 bases, with 11 bases left in between. The CDR3 is 15 amino acids. CDR3 bases: TGTGCCAGCAGCCAAGCGGATGGGACAAATTCACCCCTCCACTTT. This translates into CASSQADGTNSPLHF.

The rearrangement uses TRBV7-9 and TRBJ2-5, with D possibly matching TRBD1 (5 bases). The CDR3 has 14 residues. Germline loops: CDR1 SEHNR, CDR2 FQNEAQ (reference sequence). The V end lost 3 bases, the J end lost 2 bases, and 10 bases lay between the germline ends. The CDR3 reads CASSFLDSQETQYF. As DNA, the CDR3 is TGTGCCAGCAGCTTTCTCGACAGTCAAGAGACCCAGTACTTC.

The CDR3 nucleotides read TGTGCCAGCAGCACTGGACAGGGCCCCTTC. This translates into CASSTGQGPF. This chain uses TRBV21-1 with TRBJ2-7; no DNA check was done on the table's D call, TRBD1. TRBV21-1 is a documented pseudogene. CDR3 length: 10 amino acids.

The chain is built from TRBV2 and TRBJ1-2; tentative D call: TRBD1 (6 bases). The germline V gene encodes CDR1 SNHLY and CDR2 FYNNEI. CDR3 size: 14 residues. The V and J ends lost 5 bases and 8 bases respectively, with 18 bases between them. The CDR3, as DNA: TGTGCCAGCAGTCGGGGGCAGGGAAAGGAAGGCTACACCTTC. It yields the protein CASSRGQGKEGYTF. The full variable domain, completed using reference TRBV2 and TRBJ1-2, is EPEVTQTPSHQVTQMGQEVILRCVPISNHLYFYWYRQILGQKVEFLVSFYNNEISEKSEIFDDQFSVERPDGSNFTLKIRSTKLEDSAMYFCASSRGQGKEGYTFGSGTRLTVV.

This clone was counted a few times. The chain employs TRBV19 and TRBJ1-6; D unclear. The CDR3 length is 14 residues. V gave up 1 base and J gave up 10 bases, with 11 bases separating them. Germline V CDR1 and CDR2: LNHDA, SQIVND (reference sequence). CDR3 coding DNA: TGTGCCAGTAGTATAGCCCCGTCCGGCTCACCCCTCCACTTT. This sequence encodes CASSIAPSGSPLHF.

The J gene is TRBJ2-2, the V gene TRBV19; 10 bases match TRBD1. The V gene end was trimmed by 6 bases and the J gene end by 1 base; junction bases not matched to a gene: 5. Germline V gene lookup returns CDR1 LNHDA and CDR2 SQIVND (reference sequence). The length of the CDR3 is 16 residues. CDR3 loop: CASRGWDRGNTGELFF. For the CDR3, the DNA is TGTGCCAGTAGGGGTTGGGACAGGGGGAACACCGGGGAGCTGTTTTTT.

The CDR3 spells CASSEYNTDTQYF. Here the CDR3 DNA reads TGTGCCAGCAGTGAATACAACACAGATACGCAGTATTTT. The V gene is TRBV6-5, the J gene TRBJ2-3; D remains ambiguous. The length of the CDR3 is 13 residues. Trimming removed 5 bases at V and 2 bases at J, with 8 bases between. Germline V gives CDR1 MNHEY, CDR2 SVGAGI.